One sample yielded the 9 T cell receptor beta chains listed below, sequenced in a study of technical replicates of blood from a handful of donors. Assay: immunoSEQ multiplex PCR; the TCRdb copy retains only in-frame clones and omits some. The sample has roughly 87,000 clones, around 95% seen once; the top ten hold 0.2% to 0.25%. Sequenced input: T cells isolated from PBMCs. Receptors originate from a human donor in good health.

The CDR3 region has the DNA TGCGCCAGCGAGCGGGAGGGAACCGGGACGCAGTATTTT. It translates to CASEREGTGTQYF. The rearrangement uses TRBV5-1 and TRBJ2-3, with 10 bases lining up with TRBD2. CDR1 and CDR2 from the germline V gene are SGHRS and YFSETQ. The junction had 8 bases not matched to a gene; V was cut back by 7 bases and J by 9 bases. The CDR3 loop spans 13 amino acids.

J is TRBJ2-7 and V is TRBV15; possibly TRBD2 for D (5 bases). The CDR3 totals 13 residues. V was shortened by 4 bases and J by 2 bases, with 9 bases between the two germline ends. The germline gives CDR1 LNHNV, CDR2 YYDKDF (reference sequence). For the CDR3, the DNA is TGTGCCACCAGCATTGACGGGACCTACGAGCAGTACTTC. It is translated as CATSIDGTYEQYF.

This clone has just a few counts. The genes are TRBV5-1 and TRBJ1-6; TRBD1 is a possible D gene (6 bases). Trimming pared 0 bases from V and 3 bases from J, leaving 10 bases between. Germline CDR1 reads SGHRS; CDR2 reads YFSETQ. The CDR3 runs to 16 residues. Here the CDR3 reads CASSLAGARYNSPLHF. Here the CDR3 DNA reads TGCGCCAGCAGCTTGGCAGGGGCGCGCTATAATTCACCCCTCCACTTT.

The V gene is TRBV27, the J gene TRBJ2-1; TRBD2 agrees at 9 bases. CDR3 size: 14 residues. Germline lookup yields CDR1 MNHEY and CDR2 SMNVEV (reference sequence). The V and J ends lost 1 base and 8 bases, in that order; junction bases with no gene match: 3. DNA for the CDR3: TGTGCCAGCAGTTTATTCGGGACTAGCTATGAGCAGTTCTTC. It yields the protein CASSLFGTSYEQFF.

The rearrangement uses TRBV7-3 and TRBJ2-1; D might be TRBD2 (5 bases). The germline CDR1 and CDR2 sequences are SGHTA and FQGTGA. The CDR3 has 17 residues. Trimming left V 8 bases short and J 0 bases short, with 20 bases between. This CDR3 reads CASASAIGVGSYNEQFF. CDR3 nucleotide sequence: TGTGCCAGCGCCTCAGCTATCGGGGTTGGCTCCTACAATGAGCAGTTCTTC.

The CDR3: CASRSTGNTEAFF. The CDR3 DNA sequence: TGTGCCAGCAGGTCGACAGGGAACACTGAAGCTTTCTTT. The chain joins TRBV6-5 to TRBJ1-1; D is possibly TRBD1 (6 bases). V lost 6 bases and J lost 1, with 9 bases in between. The length of the CDR3 is 13 residues. Looked up from germline, CDR1 is MNHEY and CDR2 is SVGAGI.

This clone has only one observation. The chain links TRBV2 to TRBJ2-1; D may be TRBD2 (5 bases). The CDR3 consists of 16 residues. The V gene lost 6 bases and the J gene lost 4 bases, with 19 bases spanning the gap. The V gene's germline CDR1 is SNHLY and CDR2 FYNNEI. The CDR3 sequence: CASSYRTHLTYNEQFF. The CDR3, as DNA: TGTGCCAGCAGCTACCGGACTCATCTAACTTACAATGAGCAGTTCTTC.

This clone was recorded only once. The rearrangement joins TRBV4-1 to TRBJ1-1, with no clear D. V was shortened by 0 bases and J by 5 bases, with 25 bases between the two germline ends. The CDR3 covers 19 residues. Germline CDR1 and CDR2: MGHRA and YSYEKL. CDR3 residues: CASSQDSTRLDGRKTEAFF. Here the CDR3 DNA reads TGCGCCAGCAGCCAAGATTCCACAAGACTAGACGGTCGTAAAACTGAAGCTTTCTTT.

The gene calls are TRBV15 and TRBJ2-1, with TRBD2 matching over 13 bases. The CDR3 contains 20 residues. Trimming removed 5 bases from V and 0 bases from J; junction bases left unmatched: 13. Germline values: CDR1 LNHNV, CDR2 YYDKDF (reference sequence). The CDR3 DNA sequence: TGTGCCACCAGCGGTCCGACTAGCGGGGGGCCCCTCAGCTCCTACAATGAGCAGTTCTTC. Translating it yields CATSGPTSGGPLSSYNEQFF. Using reference TRBV15 and TRBJ2-1 for the parts outside the CDR3, the full variable domain is DAMVIQNPRYQVTQFGKPVTLSCSQTLNHNVMYWYQQKSSQAPKLLFHYYDKDFNNEADTPDNFQSRRPNTSFCFLDIRSPGLGDTAMYLCATSGPTSGGPLSSYNEQFFGPGTRLTVL.